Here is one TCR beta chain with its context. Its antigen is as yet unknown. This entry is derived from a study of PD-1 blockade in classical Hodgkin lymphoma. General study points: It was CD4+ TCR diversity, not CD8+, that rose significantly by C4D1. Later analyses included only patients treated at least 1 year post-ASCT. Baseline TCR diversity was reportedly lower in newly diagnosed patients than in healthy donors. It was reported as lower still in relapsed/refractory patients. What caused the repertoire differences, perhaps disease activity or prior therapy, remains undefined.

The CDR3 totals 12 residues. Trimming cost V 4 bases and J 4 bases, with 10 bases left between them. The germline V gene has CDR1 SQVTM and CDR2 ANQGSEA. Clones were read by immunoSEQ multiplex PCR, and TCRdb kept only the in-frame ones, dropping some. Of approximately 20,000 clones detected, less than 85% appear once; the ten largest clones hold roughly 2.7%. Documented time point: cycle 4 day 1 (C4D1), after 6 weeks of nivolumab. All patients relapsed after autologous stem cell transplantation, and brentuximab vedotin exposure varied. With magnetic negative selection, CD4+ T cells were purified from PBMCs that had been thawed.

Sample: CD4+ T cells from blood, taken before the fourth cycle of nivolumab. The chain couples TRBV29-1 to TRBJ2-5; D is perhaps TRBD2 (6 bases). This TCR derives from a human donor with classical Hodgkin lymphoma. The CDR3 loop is CSVVRGVETQYF. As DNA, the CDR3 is TGCAGCGTTGTGCGGGGCGTAGAGACCCAGTACTTC. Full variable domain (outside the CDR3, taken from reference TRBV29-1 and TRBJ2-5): SAVISQKPSRDICQRGTSLTIQCQVDSQVTMMFWYRQQPGQSLTLIATANQGSEATYESGFVIDKFPISRPNLTFSTLTVSNMSPEDSSIYLCSVVRGVETQYFGPGTRLLVL.